These 17 T cell receptor beta chains were all obtained from the same sample, sequenced in a study of cytomegalovirus exposure and HLA in healthy donors. The study ran its PCR with 60 Vbeta and 13 Jbeta primers. The assay was immunoSEQ multiplex PCR, and TCRdb's table has in-frame clones only and misses some. The data contain hundreds of thousands of clones, around 80% of them singletons. The sequencing input was PBMCs. Receptor source: a woman aged 40 to 49 in good health and CMV-seronegative.

This clone has only one observation. The chain employs TRBV11-2 and TRBJ2-7; D call uncertain. V was clipped by 3 bases and J by 2 bases, with 11 bases between them. The CDR3 spans 14 residues. Germline V gene data show CDR1 as SGHAT and CDR2 as FQNNGV. The CDR3 DNA follows: TGTGCCAGCAGCTTTTATGTTAGCACCTACGAGCAGTACTTC. It codes for CASSFYVSTYEQYF.

The V gene is TRBV11-2, the J gene TRBJ1-5, with 7 bases matching TRBD1. Trimming cost V 1 base and J 7 bases; bases outside gene matches: 4. The CDR3 has 14 residues. Germline V gives CDR1 SGHAT, CDR2 FQNNGV. The CDR3 spells CASSLGGGGQPQHF. The CDR3 nucleotides read TGTGCCAGCAGCTTAGGAGGGGGCGGGCAGCCCCAGCATTTT.

This sequence joins TRBV7-9 and TRBJ2-2; D unresolved. This CDR3 is 12 amino acids long. Germline CDR1 and CDR2: SEHNR and FQNEAQ (reference sequence). V was trimmed by 3 bases and J by 5 bases, leaving 4 bases between them. The CDR3 protein is CASSFITGELFF. CDR3 sequence (DNA): TGTGCCAGCAGCTTTATAACCGGGGAGCTGTTTTTT.

This clone was seen more than once but under ten times. The rearrangement uses TRBV5-1 and TRBJ1-1; 8 nucleotides line up with TRBD1. The CDR3 totals 15 residues. Germline CDR1 is SGHRS and CDR2 is YFSETQ. V dropped 4 bases and J dropped 1; count of bases not matched to a gene: 6. CDR3 in DNA: TGCGCCAGCAGCCCTACCGGACAGGGGAACACTGAAGCTTTCTTT. It encodes CASSPTGQGNTEAFF.

The V and J genes are TRBV25-1 and TRBJ1-1; no clear D. The CDR3 has 14 residues. The ends were cut back, 2 bases at V and 0 bases at J, with 7 bases in the middle. Per the germline V gene, CDR1 is MGHDK and CDR2 is SYGVNS. The CDR3 protein is CASSERGMNTEAFF. The CDR3 DNA reads TGTGCCAGCAGTGAAAGAGGGATGAACACTGAAGCTTTCTTT.

The chain recombines TRBV7-9 with TRBJ2-1; D may be TRBD1 (5 bases). Germline CDR1 SEHNR, CDR2 FQNEAQ (reference sequence). The ends were cut back, 5 bases at V and 3 bases at J, with 8 bases in the middle. The CDR3 runs 13 residues. In DNA form, the CDR3 reads TGTGCCAGCAGCCTGACAGACTACAATGAGCAGTTCTTC. Encoded protein: CASSLTDYNEQFF.

The genes are TRBV5-1 and TRBJ2-1, with 8 bases fitting TRBD1. Germline CDR1 is SGHRS and CDR2 is YFSETQ. This CDR3 spans 13 amino acids. Losses at the gene ends were 4 bases for V and 8 bases for J; bases not matched to a gene: 5. The CDR3 reads CASSPLTGDEQFF. CDR3 sequence (DNA): TGCGCCAGCAGCCCGCTGACAGGGGATGAGCAGTTCTTC.

The V call is TRBV11-3, the J call TRBJ1-1; 7 bases map to TRBD1. The V and J ends lost 4 bases and 3 bases, in that order; junction bases with no gene match: 2. The germline CDR1 and CDR2 sequences are SGHNT and YENEEA. The CDR3 contains 13 residues. CDR3 sequence reads: CASSYDRDTEAFF. DNA for the CDR3: TGTGCCAGCAGCTATGACAGGGACACTGAAGCTTTCTTT.

This sequence joins TRBV11-2 and TRBJ2-2; 11 nucleotides match TRBD1. This CDR3 comprises 17 residues. Germline assignment: CDR1 SGHAT and CDR2 FQNNGV. The ends lost 3 bases at V and 3 bases at J; junction bases unmatched: 6. In DNA, the CDR3 is TGTGCCAGCAGCTTTGGCCGGGACAGGGGGTACACCGGGGAGCTGTTTTTT. It yields the protein CASSFGRDRGYTGELFF.

The chain recombines TRBV11-2 with TRBJ1-5, with D perhaps TRBD1 (5 bases). Trimming took off 4 bases at V and 1 base at J, with 20 bases between the two ends. The length of the CDR3 is 18 residues. Germline V gene lookup returns CDR1 SGHAT and CDR2 FQNNGV. The CDR3 DNA sequence: TGTGCCAGCAGCTCCGGGGGTGGCCCCATTAAAAGCAATCAGCCCCAGCATTTT. Its protein is CASSSGGGPIKSNQPQHF.

J is TRBJ1-2 and V is TRBV5-1; D uncertain. The CDR3 loop spans 13 amino acids. Per the germline V gene, CDR1 is SGHRS and CDR2 is YFSETQ. Between the trimmed V and J ends, which lost 0 bases and 3 bases, there was a span of 6 bases. The CDR3 sequence is CASSLDRDYGYTF. CDR3 DNA sequence: TGCGCCAGCAGCTTGGACAGAGACTATGGCTACACCTTC.

This clone was found a few times. The sample contains more than one DNA sequence encoding this CDR3. The rearrangement uses TRBV6-1 and TRBJ2-1; 12 bases line up with TRBD2. This CDR3 spans 13 amino acids. CDR1 and CDR2 (germline): MNHNS, SASEGT. The junction had 0 bases not matched to a gene; V was cut back by 6 bases and J by 6 bases. As DNA, the CDR3 is TGTGCCAGCAGGACTAGCGGGGGCAATGAGCAGTTCTTC. Its protein is CASRTSGGNEQFF.

This clone came up once. V gene TRBV7-9 combines with J gene TRBJ1-3, with 9 bases fitting TRBD1. After removal of 4 bases from V and 2 bases from J, the junction contained 3 bases not matched to a gene. The CDR3 sequence is 15 residues long. Germline CDR1 SEHNR, CDR2 FQNEAQ (reference sequence). CDR3 nucleotide sequence: TGTGCCAGCAGCTCCCGGACAGGGGCTGGAAACACCATATATTTT. Amino acid sequence: CASSSRTGAGNTIYF.

The chain links TRBV4-1 to TRBJ2-3, with D unclear. V shed 5 bases and J shed 4 bases, with 16 bases lying between them. CDR3 size: 15 residues. Germline V gives CDR1 MGHRA, CDR2 YSYEKL. The CDR3 spells CASSRRESWSDTQYF. CDR3 nucleotide sequence: TGCGCCAGCAGCAGAAGAGAGTCGTGGTCAGATACGCAGTATTTT.

In regard to this clone: Mismatch with germline at one junction end may stem from a read error. The V and J genes are TRBV10-3 and TRBJ2-3; the D gene is possibly TRBD1 (6 bases). The CDR3 loop spans 14 amino acids. CDR1 and CDR2 from the germline V gene are ENHRY and SYGVKD. Here the CDR3 reads CAIGETGRQDTQYF. Here the CDR3 DNA reads TGTGCCATCGGTGAGACAGGACGCCAAGATACGCAGTATTTT.

This clone showed up just a few times. The chain recombines TRBV28 with TRBJ1-3; D unclear. The CDR3 covers 18 residues. The germline V gene has CDR1 MDHEN and CDR2 SYDVKM. V was trimmed by 5 bases and J by 4 bases, leaving 24 bases between them. For the CDR3, the DNA is TGTGCCAGCAGTATCGTGGTCTCACGGGGAGACCCAGGAAACACCATATATTTT. Its protein is CASSIVVSRGDPGNTIYF.

This clone appeared a few times. This rearrangement joins TRBV7-3 to TRBJ1-5, with TRBD1 matching over 7 bases. V lost 5 bases, J lost 7 bases, and 11 bases stayed unmatched. CDR3 length: 15 residues. The germline V gene encodes CDR1 SGHTA and CDR2 FQGTGA. The DNA for the CDR3 is TGTGCCAGCAGCACGCCAACGACAGGGCGGCAGCCCCAGCATTTT. Protein sequence: CASSTPTTGRQPQHF.